The 26 T cell receptor beta chains in this list originate from one sample, sequenced in a study of T-cell memory formation after mild COVID-19. TCRdb ran MiXCR on the 5' RACE reads and lists one entry per CDR3 protein. The data contain under 300,000 distinct CDR3 sequences, 7.5% to 9.5% of them seen just once; the ten biggest clones take up 22%. Input material: PBMCs or a T cell subset sorted from them (not recorded which). The receptors were gathered from a young man who had mild COVID-19 (a few samples of this study predate the infection). Cell type and time point are not known.

This clonotype has more than one count but fewer than ten. The rearrangement joins TRBV15 to TRBJ2-1; the match to TRBD1 covers 9 bases. This CDR3 contains 16 residues. The ends lost 4 bases at V and 3 bases at J; junction bases unmatched: 7. Germline V lookup: CDR1 LNHNV, CDR2 YYDKDF (reference sequence). The CDR3 DNA sequence: TGTGCCACCAGCACACCGGGACAGGGAGGCTACAATGAGCAGTTCTTC. Translation: CATSTPGQGGYNEQFF.

This clonotype has ten or more counts. This chain uses TRBV5-1 with TRBJ2-3; D uncertain. Germline lookup yields CDR1 SGHRS and CDR2 YFSETQ. Trimming removed 3 bases at V and 6 bases at J, with 5 bases between. This CDR3 spans 11 amino acids. CDR3 in amino acids: CASSYEDTQYF. As DNA, the CDR3 is TGCGCCAGCAGCTACGAGGATACGCAGTATTTT.

This clonotype was recorded at least ten times. The chain has TRBV7-2 and TRBJ1-2, with TRBD1 matching 9 bases. V was clipped by 0 bases and J by 4 bases; unmatched bases: 21. The germline CDR1 and CDR2 sequences are SGHTA and FQGNSA. CDR3 length: 21 amino acids. The CDR3 here is CASSLAFKLKRGQGSGYGYTF. In DNA, the CDR3 is TGTGCCAGCAGCTTAGCGTTTAAGTTAAAGAGAGGACAGGGGTCAGGCTATGGCTACACCTTC.

A few counts support this clonotype. The CDR3 DNA reads as TGCAGTGCTCACGGACAGGGCGCAGATACGCAGTATTTT. It is translated as CSAHGQGADTQYF. V gene TRBV20-1 combines with J gene TRBJ2-3; 8 bases are shared with TRBD1. This CDR3 contains 13 residues. V was pared by 5 bases and J by 4 bases, with 5 bases of the junction left unmatched. CDR1 and CDR2 from the germline V gene are DFQATT and SNEGSKA (reference sequence).

The chain joins TRBV5-6 to TRBJ2-7; D is unclear. The germline V gene encodes CDR1 SGHDT and CDR2 YYEEEE. The CDR3 has 16 residues. The V end lost 0 bases, the J end lost 5 bases, and 18 bases lay between the germline ends. In nucleotides, the CDR3 is TGTGCCAGCAGCTTGGGTCCGGTCGAGGACGTTCACGAGCAGTACGTC. This gives the protein CASSLGPVEDVHEQYV.

This clonotype was seen at least ten times. V usage is TRBV29-1 and J usage is TRBJ2-5, with D uncertain. Germline V gene data show CDR1 as SQVTM and CDR2 as ANQGSEA. CDR3 length: 11 residues. The V end was cut by 4 bases, the J end by 1 base, with 4 bases between. The chain's CDR3 is CSVGVQETQYF. CDR3 DNA sequence: TGCAGCGTTGGCGTCCAAGAGACCCAGTACTTC. Drawing the rest from reference TRBV29-1 and TRBJ2-5, the complete variable domain is SAVISQKPSRDICQRGTSLTIQCQVDSQVTMMFWYRQQPGQSLTLIATANQGSEATYESGFVIDKFPISRPNLTFSTLTVSNMSPEDSSIYLCSVGVQETQYFGPGTRLLVL.

The chain has TRBV12-3 or TRBV12-4 and TRBJ2-3, with TRBD2 matching 10 bases. V was clipped by 1 base and J by 3 bases; unmatched bases: 4. The CDR3 length is 16 residues. The CDR3 protein is CASSLGAGGPTDTQYF. Here the CDR3 DNA reads TGTGCCAGCAGTTTAGGAGCGGGGGGGCCGACAGATACGCAGTATTTT.

The sample holds a few counts of this clonotype. The V gene is TRBV5-1, the J gene TRBJ2-4; D is uncertain. The CDR3 length is 12 residues. V was cut by 0 bases and J by 8 bases, with 6 bases left in between. Germline lookup yields CDR1 SGHRS and CDR2 YFSETQ. The CDR3 DNA reads TGCGCCAGCAGCTTGGTGGGCGACATTCAGTACTTC. Amino acid sequence: CASSLVGDIQYF.

V and J are TRBV10-1 and TRBJ2-1; a weak D match, TRBD1 (6 bases). V lost 0 bases and J 8 bases, leaving 11 bases between the germline ends. This CDR3 has 14 amino acids. The V gene's germline CDR1 is WNHNN and CDR2 SYGVQD (reference sequence). The CDR3 reads CASSESMKGDEQFF. The CDR3 DNA follows: TGCGCCAGCAGTGAGTCGATGAAGGGGGATGAGCAGTTCTTC.

Many counts were recorded for this clonotype. The chain combines TRBV5-1 with TRBJ2-2, with D unclear. Germline-derived CDR1 and CDR2 are SGHRS and YFSETQ. CDR3 length equals 15 residues. Trimming stripped 2 bases from V and 2 bases from J, with 10 bases between. CDR3 coding DNA: TGCGCCAGCAGCTTAGAAACGGCTAACACCGGGGAGCTGTTTTTT. Its protein product is CASSLETANTGELFF.

The gene calls are TRBV6-2 or TRBV6-3 and TRBJ1-5, with TRBD1 identical over 7 bases. Trimming removed 6 bases from V and 4 bases from J; junction bases left unmatched: 6. Germline lookup yields CDR1 MNHEY and CDR2 SVGEGT. The CDR3 has 14 residues. CDR3 sequence reads: CASSGQVPNQPQHF. In DNA, the CDR3 is TGTGCCAGCAGCGGACAGGTACCAAATCAGCCCCAGCATTTT.

At least ten counts were recorded for this clonotype. This chain links TRBV29-1 with TRBJ1-1; tentative D call: TRBD1 (6 bases). With 6 bases removed from V and 0 bases from J, the gap between germline ends came to 8 bases. Germline CDR1 and CDR2: SQVTM and ANQGSEA. The CDR3 consists of 12 residues. The DNA of the CDR3 is TGCAGCGTAGGACAGATGAACACTGAAGCTTTCTTT. It yields the protein CSVGQMNTEAFF.

This sequence joins TRBV5-4 and TRBJ2-7; tentative D call: TRBD1 (5 bases). Trimming took off 3 bases at V and 3 bases at J, with 19 bases between the two ends. The germline V gene has CDR1 SGHNT and CDR2 YYREEE (reference sequence). CDR3 size: 16 residues. The CDR3 protein is CASSWTPLSGGYEQYF. As DNA, the CDR3 is TGTGCCAGCAGCTGGACACCGTTAAGTGGTGGCTACGAGCAGTACTTC.

The chain combines TRBV9 with TRBJ2-5; 10 nucleotides align to TRBD2. The V segment lost 0 bases and the J segment 0 bases; nucleotides outside the gene matches: 8. Germline assignment: CDR1 SGDLS and CDR2 YYNGEE. This CDR3 contains 18 residues. CDR3 coding DNA: TGTGCCAGCAGCGTAGGTCTAGCGGGGGCCCAGTACCAAGAGACCCAGTACTTC. Protein product: CASSVGLAGAQYQETQYF.

The chain has TRBV7-9 and TRBJ2-3; TRBD1 matches 10 bases. The CDR3 consists of 16 residues. Trimming removed 5 bases from V and 4 bases from J; junction bases left unmatched: 9. CDR1 is SEHNR and CDR2 is FQNEAQ in the germline V gene (reference sequence). The chain's CDR3 is CASSHTDRGRADTQYF. In nucleotides, the CDR3 is TGTGCCAGCAGCCACACCGACAGGGGGCGCGCAGATACGCAGTATTTT.

This clonotype was seen more than once but under ten times. This chain links TRBV7-8 with TRBJ2-1; D remains unclear. The V end was cut by 5 bases, the J end by 6 bases, with 8 bases between. The CDR3 sequence is 12 residues long. Germline loops: CDR1 SGHVS, CDR2 FQNEAQ. The CDR3 here is CASSVLSNEQFF. The CDR3 DNA reads TGTGCCAGCAGCGTATTGTCCAATGAGCAGTTCTTC.

This clonotype was counted between two and nine times. The chain links TRBV20-1 to TRBJ2-7, with TRBD1 matching over 8 bases. Germline V lookup: CDR1 DFQATT, CDR2 SNEGSKA (reference sequence). CDR3 length: 16 amino acids. The trim removed 0 bases at V and 6 bases at J, leaving 13 bases unmatched. The CDR3 sequence is CSARDGPGGLSLEQYF. The CDR3 region has the DNA TGCAGTGCTAGAGATGGGCCAGGGGGCCTGTCGCTCGAGCAGTACTTC.

This clonotype turned up a few times. One junction end disagrees with the germline gene, perhaps due to a read error. The V gene is TRBV7-7, the J gene TRBJ2-3, with 7 positions matching TRBD1. Germline V CDR1 and CDR2: SSHAT, FNYEAQ (reference sequence). This CDR3 contains 15 residues. For the CDR3, the DNA is TGTGCTAGCAGCCCTCGAACAGGGGCGACAGATACGCAGTATTTT. This sequence encodes CASSPRTGATDTQYF.

This clonotype occurred a few times. The V gene is TRBV6-1, the J gene TRBJ1-2, with TRBD1 identical over 7 bases. This CDR3 has 15 residues. Germline CDR1 is MNHNS and CDR2 is SASEGT. With 6 bases clipped from V and 2 bases from J, the junction kept 9 bases outside the gene matches. DNA of the CDR3: TGTGCCAGCAGCCCCGACAGGGCGGGGAACTATGGCTACACCTTC. Amino acids: CASSPDRAGNYGYTF.

V and J are TRBV29-1 and TRBJ1-2; D call uncertain. From germline, CDR1 is SQVTM and CDR2 ANQGSEA. V lost 0 bases and J lost 10, with 9 bases in between. The CDR3 runs to 11 residues. This CDR3 is CSVEDQDLYTF. CDR3 nucleotide sequence: TGCAGCGTTGAAGATCAGGACCTCTACACCTTC.

J is TRBJ2-1 and V is TRBV5-1; 11 positions agree with TRBD2. Germline assignment: CDR1 SGHRS and CDR2 YFSETQ. The CDR3 runs 16 residues. J lost 9 bases, V lost 4 bases, and 12 bases had no gene match. CDR3 in amino acids: CASSTERSGGAVEQFF. Written as DNA, the CDR3 is TGCGCCAGCAGCACGGAACGTAGCGGGGGGGCGGTTGAGCAGTTCTTC.

The chain employs TRBV6-1 and TRBJ1-6; D is ambiguous. The V gene's germline CDR1 is MNHNS and CDR2 SASEGT. The CDR3 totals 15 residues. The V and J ends lost 0 bases and 8 bases respectively, with 11 bases between them. CDR3 residues: CASSEANSLDSPLHF. CDR3 bases: TGTGCCAGCAGTGAAGCGAACAGCTTAGATTCACCCCTCCACTTT.

There are a few counts of this clonotype. The V and J genes are TRBV3-1 and TRBJ1-5; D is uncertain. This CDR3 has 14 amino acids. V lost 0 bases, J lost 6 bases, and 9 bases lay in between. Germline values: CDR1 LGHDT, CDR2 YNNKEL (reference sequence). CDR3 loop: CASSQDFGSQPQHF. CDR3 coding DNA: TGTGCCAGCAGCCAAGATTTCGGCAGTCAGCCCCAGCATTTT.

This clonotype was found a few times. The chain recombines TRBV5-1 with TRBJ2-2; D may be TRBD2 (6 bases). The CDR3 totals 15 residues. Trimming stripped 0 bases from V and 1 base from J, with 7 bases between. Germline values: CDR1 SGHRS, CDR2 YFSETQ. CDR3 sequence reads: CASSLEAGNTGELFF. For the CDR3, the DNA is TGCGCCAGCAGCTTGGAAGCGGGGAACACCGGGGAGCTGTTTTTT.

This clonotype was detected many times. The V call is TRBV20-1, the J call TRBJ2-2, with D maybe TRBD1 (5 bases). V was shortened by 5 bases and J by 6 bases, with 10 bases between the two germline ends. The CDR3 contains 12 residues. CDR1 is DFQATT, CDR2 SNEGSKA, per germline (reference sequence). The CDR3 protein is CSARSGSGELFF. Written as DNA, the CDR3 is TGCAGTGCTCGGTCAGGGTCCGGGGAGCTGTTTTTT.

At least ten counts were recorded for this clonotype. This chain uses TRBV24-1 with TRBJ2-3, with 7 bases identical to TRBD1. This CDR3 comprises 16 residues. Germline CDR1 KGHDR, CDR2 SFDVKD. V lost 5 bases to trimming and J lost 4 bases; unmatched junction nucleotides: 11. CDR3 protein: CATSVTGTDNSDTQYF. DNA for the CDR3: TGTGCCACCAGTGTTACAGGGACAGATAATTCAGATACGCAGTATTTT.